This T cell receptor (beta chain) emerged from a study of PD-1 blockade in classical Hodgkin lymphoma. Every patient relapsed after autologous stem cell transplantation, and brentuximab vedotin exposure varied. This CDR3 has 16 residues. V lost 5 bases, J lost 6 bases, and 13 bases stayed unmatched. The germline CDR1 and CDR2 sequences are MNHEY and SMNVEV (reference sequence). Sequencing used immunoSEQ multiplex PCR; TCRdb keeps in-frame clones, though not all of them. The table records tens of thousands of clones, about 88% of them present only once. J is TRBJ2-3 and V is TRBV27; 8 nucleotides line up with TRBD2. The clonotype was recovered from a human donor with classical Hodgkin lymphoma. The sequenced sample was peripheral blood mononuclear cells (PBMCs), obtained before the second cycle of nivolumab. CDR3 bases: TGTGCCAGCAGTCCCTTATGGGGACTAGGTTCGGATACGCAGTATTTT. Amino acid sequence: CASSPLWGLGSDTQYF.